What follows are 20 T cell receptor beta chains derived from one specimen sequenced in a study of T cells after yellow fever vaccination. TCRdb called the 5' RACE reads again in MiXCR, with one record for every CDR3 protein. This sample yields some 550,000 distinct CDR3 sequences, of which under 25% are seen a single time; approximately 14% belongs to the top ten. Here the sequenced sample was PBMCs, taken 15 days after the yellow fever booster vaccination. The receptors were sampled from a man aged 25 to 45 who received the YFV17D yellow fever vaccine.

CDR3 residues: CSARGDRGNTIYF. Written as DNA, the CDR3 is TGCAGTGCTAGGGGGGACAGAGGAAACACCATATATTTT. The genes are TRBV20-1 and TRBJ1-3; 7 nucleotides match TRBD1. Looked up from germline, CDR1 is DFQATT and CDR2 is SNEGSKA (reference sequence). The CDR3 covers 13 residues. V shed 3 bases, J shed 4 bases, and the junction held 3 bases outside the gene matches.

The sample holds many counts of this clonotype. This chain connects TRBV14 to TRBJ2-4; a weak D match, TRBD2 (7 bases). The CDR3 spans 19 residues. Between the trimmed V and J ends, which lost 0 bases and 5 bases, there was a span of 23 bases. The germline gives CDR1 SGHDN, CDR2 FVKESK. The DNA of the CDR3 is TGTGCCAGCAGCCAAGATTGGAGGCGCCCAGGGGAGGGCGAAAACATTCAGTACTTC. It specifies CASSQDWRRPGEGENIQYF.

This rearrangement joins TRBV10-3 to TRBJ1-3, with 7 bases identical to TRBD1. Trimming removed 10 bases from V and 4 bases from J; junction bases left unmatched: 10. Germline V CDR1 and CDR2: ENHRY, SYGVKD. The CDR3 is 14 amino acids. Here the CDR3 reads CATEDRRSGNTIYF. In nucleotides, the CDR3 is TGTGCCACCGAGGACAGGCGGTCCGGAAACACCATATATTTT.

This chain connects TRBV12-3 or TRBV12-4 to TRBJ2-2; 8 positions match TRBD1. This CDR3 has 13 amino acids. V trimming: 8 bases; J trimming: 5 bases; junction bases outside the gene matches: 4. The CDR3 DNA reads as TGTGCCAGCCAGGGGGCGCGGACCGGGGAGCTGTTTTTT. As protein: CASQGARTGELFF.

This clonotype has more than one count but fewer than ten. The chain links TRBV19 to TRBJ2-2, with 7 positions matching TRBD1. CDR3 length: 16 amino acids. J was trimmed by 1 base and V by 5 bases; bases with no gene match: 7. The germline V gene encodes CDR1 LNHDA and CDR2 SQIVND (reference sequence). CDR3: CASSGVGTVNTGELFF. As DNA, the CDR3 is TGTGCCAGTAGTGGGGTGGGGACAGTGAACACCGGGGAGCTGTTTTTT.

The chain is built from TRBV7-9 and TRBJ2-7; 9 positions match TRBD1. The CDR3 extends over 15 amino acids. Per the germline V gene, CDR1 is SEHNR and CDR2 is FQNEAQ (reference sequence). V gave up 5 bases and J gave up 5 bases; unmatched junction bases: 10. CDR3 sequence reads: CASSPRGTGSHEQYF. CDR3 sequence (DNA): TGTGCCAGCAGCCCAAGAGGGACAGGGTCCCACGAGCAGTACTTC. Supplemented by reference TRBV7-9 and TRBJ2-7, the full variable domain reads DTGVSQNPRHKITKRGQNVTFRCDPISEHNRLYWYRQTLGQGPEFLTYFQNEAQLEKSRLLSDRFSAERPKGSFSTLEIQRTEQGDSAMYLCASSPRGTGSHEQYFGPGTRLTVT.

The genes are TRBV20-1 and TRBJ2-7; possible D gene TRBD2, 6 bases. Germline CDR1 is DFQATT and CDR2 is SNEGSKA (reference sequence). This CDR3 spans 12 amino acids. V was shortened by 8 bases and J by 0 bases, with 11 bases between the two germline ends. CDR3 in amino acids: CSIASDSYEQYF. DNA for the CDR3: TGCAGTATCGCTAGCGACTCCTACGAGCAGTACTTC.

The gene calls are TRBV5-1 and TRBJ2-7, with D perhaps matching TRBD2 (5 bases). Trimming removed 3 bases at V and 7 bases at J, with 17 bases between. CDR1 is SGHRS, CDR2 YFSETQ, per germline. The CDR3 runs 14 residues. The CDR3 is CASSSRENAREQYF. The CDR3 bases are TGCGCCAGCAGCTCCCGGGAAAACGCTCGGGAGCAGTACTTC.

This chain's CDR3 is CASSFRQGYGAFF. The CDR3 DNA reads TGTGCCAGCAGTTTCAGACAGGGGTATGGAGCTTTCTTT. This chain connects TRBV12-3 or TRBV12-4 to TRBJ1-1; 8 positions match TRBD1. Trimming cost V 3 bases and J 10 bases; bases outside gene matches: 7. CDR3 length: 13 amino acids.

This clonotype occurred a few times. The chain carries TRBV5-1 and TRBJ2-3, with TRBD2 matching over 7 bases. This CDR3 has 14 amino acids. CDR1 and CDR2 from the germline V gene are SGHRS and YFSETQ. V shed 4 bases, J shed 5 bases, and the junction held 7 bases outside the gene matches. CDR3: CASSRREGGDTQYF. The DNA of the CDR3 is TGCGCCAGCAGCCGCAGGGAGGGAGGAGATACGCAGTATTTT.

This clonotype has more than one count but fewer than ten. The V and J genes are TRBV5-1 and TRBJ2-2, with D perhaps TRBD2 (6 bases). Germline-derived CDR1 and CDR2 are SGHRS and YFSETQ. CDR3 length: 16 amino acids. Trimming shortened V by 3 bases and J by 3 bases, and 15 bases separated the two germline ends. DNA for the CDR3: TGCGCCAGCAGCTCGGGAGCCGAAAGCTACACCGGGGAGCTGTTTTTT. Translating gives CASSSGAESYTGELFF.

The chain has TRBV11-3 and TRBJ2-1, with 8 bases fitting TRBD2. CDR3 length: 15 amino acids. Germline trimming cut 0 bases from V and 6 bases from J; bases unmatched to any gene: 4. Germline CDR1 reads SGHNT; CDR2 reads YENEEA. In DNA, the CDR3 is TGTGCCAGCAGCTTAGACGGGCTAGCGGGCAATGAGCAGTTCTTC. It is translated as CASSLDGLAGNEQFF.

J is TRBJ2-2 and V is TRBV27; D remains unclear. Trimming took 0 bases from V and 7 from J, leaving 9 bases between them. CDR3 length: 14 residues. Per the germline V gene, CDR1 is MNHEY and CDR2 is SMNVEV (reference sequence). The CDR3 DNA sequence: TGTGCCAGCAGTTTATCATTATCGTGCGGGGAGCTGTTTTTT. Amino acids: CASSLSLSCGELFF.

The chain employs TRBV5-8 and TRBJ2-1; tentative D call: TRBD2 (5 bases). The CDR3 is 16 amino acids. In germline, CDR1 is SGHTS, CDR2 YDEGEE. Between the trimmed V and J ends, which lost 4 bases and 0 bases, there was a span of 14 bases. Here the CDR3 reads CASSRGRRSSYNEQFF. The DNA of the CDR3 is TGTGCCAGCAGCCGGGGAAGGAGGAGCTCCTACAATGAGCAGTTCTTC.

The gene calls are TRBV7-2 and TRBJ2-7; no definite D call. The CDR3 covers 15 residues. CDR1 is SGHTA and CDR2 is FQGNSA in the germline V gene. The ends were cut back, 1 base at V and 3 bases at J, with 13 bases in the middle. The CDR3 DNA sequence: TGTGCCAGCAGCTTAGACTTTGGCGGTTACTACGAGCAGTACTTC. It is translated as CASSLDFGGYYEQYF.

This clonotype has a handful of counts. This chain connects TRBV5-4 to TRBJ2-5; 11 bases are a match to TRBD2. CDR3 length: 15 amino acids. Germline V gives CDR1 SGHNT, CDR2 YYREEE (reference sequence). Unmatched junction bases numbered 6, after V lost 3 bases and J lost 5 bases. The CDR3 coding sequence is TGTGCCAGCAGCTCACTAGCTAGCGGGAGGGAGACCCAGTACTTC. Its translation: CASSSLASGRETQYF.

This clonotype was counted between two and nine times. This chain joins TRBV5-1 and TRBJ1-2, with no clear D. The CDR3 totals 14 residues. The germline V gene encodes CDR1 SGHRS and CDR2 YFSETQ. V was clipped by 3 bases and J by 8 bases, with 17 bases between them. As DNA, the CDR3 is TGCGCCAGCAGCTGGACCGATCCTCAGGCGGGCTACACCTTC. Protein: CASSWTDPQAGYTF.

The V and J genes are TRBV12-3 or TRBV12-4 and TRBJ2-7, with TRBD1 as a possible D gene (5 bases). The V end lost 3 bases, the J end lost 6 bases, and 21 bases lay between the germline ends. The CDR3 has 16 amino acids. The CDR3 sequence: CASSLGPQGLRPEQYF. The CDR3 bases are TGTGCCAGCAGTTTGGGCCCCCAGGGTCTACGGCCCGAGCAGTACTTC.

This clonotype was observed a handful of times. The J gene is TRBJ2-7, the V gene TRBV7-6, with 7 bases fitting TRBD1. Germline V gives CDR1 SGHVS, CDR2 FNYEAQ. The V gene end was trimmed by 6 bases and the J gene end by 2 bases; junction bases not matched to a gene: 4. The CDR3 runs 13 residues. CDR3 nucleotides: TGTGCCAGCAGTAAAGGGGGCACCTACGAGCAGTACTTC. Translation gives CASSKGGTYEQYF.

The chain employs TRBV28 and TRBJ1-2, with 7 bases aligning to TRBD1. The CDR3 extends over 13 amino acids. V shed 8 bases and J 4 bases; nucleotides not matched to a gene: 7. The germline V gene has CDR1 MDHEN and CDR2 SYDVKM. CDR3 residues: CASENRGTYGYTF. In DNA, the CDR3 is TGTGCCAGCGAAAACAGGGGCACCTATGGCTACACCTTC.